This T cell receptor (beta chain) was recorded in a study of cytomegalovirus exposure and HLA in healthy donors. The study, taken as a whole, reports: The study recorded 164 TCR beta chains that were cytomegalovirus-associated.

PCR employed 60 Vbeta and 13 Jbeta primers. Assay used: immunoSEQ multiplex PCR; TCRdb lists only in-frame clones, some missing. Here the sample spans about 130,000 clones, around 74% being singletons. Germline V gene data show CDR1 as MNHNS and CDR2 as SASEGT. This CDR3 region has 10 residues. V gave up 9 bases and J gave up 6 bases, with 7 bases separating them. A remark on this clone: The antigen is not known.

The specimen was PBMCs. The rearrangement links TRBV6-1 to TRBJ2-3, with a weak D call TRBD2 (6 bases). The receptor was derived from a woman aged 45-65 years in good health and CMV-seropositive. CDR3 in DNA: TGTGCCAGGGGGAGGGATACGCAGTATTTT. Translation: CARGRDTQYF.